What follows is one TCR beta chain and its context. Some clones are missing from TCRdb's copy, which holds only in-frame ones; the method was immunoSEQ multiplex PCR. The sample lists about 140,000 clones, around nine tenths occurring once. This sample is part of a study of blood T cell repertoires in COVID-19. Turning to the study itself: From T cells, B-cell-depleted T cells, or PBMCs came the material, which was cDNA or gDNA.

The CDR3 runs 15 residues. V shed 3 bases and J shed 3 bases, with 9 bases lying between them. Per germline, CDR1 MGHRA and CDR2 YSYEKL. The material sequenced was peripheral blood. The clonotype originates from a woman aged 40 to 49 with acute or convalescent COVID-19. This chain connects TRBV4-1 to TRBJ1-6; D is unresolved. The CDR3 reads CASSHPEGYNSPLHF. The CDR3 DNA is TGCGCCAGCAGCCATCCGGAGGGCTATAATTCACCCCTCCACTTT.